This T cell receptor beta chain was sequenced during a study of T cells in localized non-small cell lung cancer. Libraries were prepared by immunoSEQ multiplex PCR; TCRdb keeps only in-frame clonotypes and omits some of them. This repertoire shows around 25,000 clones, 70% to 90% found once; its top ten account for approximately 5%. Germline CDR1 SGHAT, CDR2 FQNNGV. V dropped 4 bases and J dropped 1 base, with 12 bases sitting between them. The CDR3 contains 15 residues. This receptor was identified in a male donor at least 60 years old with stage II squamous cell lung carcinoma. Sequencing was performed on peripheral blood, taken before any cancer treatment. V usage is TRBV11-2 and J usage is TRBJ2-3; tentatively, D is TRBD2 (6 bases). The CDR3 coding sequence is TGTGCCAGCAGCTCCGGGACTTTAGGCACAGATACGCAGTATTTT. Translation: CASSSGTLGTDTQYF.